This T cell receptor beta chain was obtained from a study of CD8+ T cells in alopecia areata. Study-wide results and limits: Alopecia totalis/universalis scalp especially showed more expanded CD8+ clones than normal scalp.

RNA extraction and reverse transcription yielded cDNA as sequencing template. Measured with immunoSEQ multiplex PCR; TCRdb has only the in-frame clones, and not every one. This sample has over 110,000 clones, with approximately 49% found just once. After removal of 5 bases from V and 5 bases from J, the junction contained 5 bases not matched to a gene. Germline loops: CDR1 MNHEY, CDR2 SMNVEV (reference sequence). The CDR3 runs 14 residues. Points on this clone: Its target is unknown.

This sequence originates from a human donor with alopecia areata. The genes are TRBV27 and TRBJ2-7, with 11 positions matching TRBD2. The source material was CD4+ T cells sorted from blood, sampled at week 0. In DNA form, the CDR3 reads TGTGCCAGCAGTACTCCACTAGCGGGAGACGAGCAGTACTTC. This sequence encodes CASSTPLAGDEQYF.